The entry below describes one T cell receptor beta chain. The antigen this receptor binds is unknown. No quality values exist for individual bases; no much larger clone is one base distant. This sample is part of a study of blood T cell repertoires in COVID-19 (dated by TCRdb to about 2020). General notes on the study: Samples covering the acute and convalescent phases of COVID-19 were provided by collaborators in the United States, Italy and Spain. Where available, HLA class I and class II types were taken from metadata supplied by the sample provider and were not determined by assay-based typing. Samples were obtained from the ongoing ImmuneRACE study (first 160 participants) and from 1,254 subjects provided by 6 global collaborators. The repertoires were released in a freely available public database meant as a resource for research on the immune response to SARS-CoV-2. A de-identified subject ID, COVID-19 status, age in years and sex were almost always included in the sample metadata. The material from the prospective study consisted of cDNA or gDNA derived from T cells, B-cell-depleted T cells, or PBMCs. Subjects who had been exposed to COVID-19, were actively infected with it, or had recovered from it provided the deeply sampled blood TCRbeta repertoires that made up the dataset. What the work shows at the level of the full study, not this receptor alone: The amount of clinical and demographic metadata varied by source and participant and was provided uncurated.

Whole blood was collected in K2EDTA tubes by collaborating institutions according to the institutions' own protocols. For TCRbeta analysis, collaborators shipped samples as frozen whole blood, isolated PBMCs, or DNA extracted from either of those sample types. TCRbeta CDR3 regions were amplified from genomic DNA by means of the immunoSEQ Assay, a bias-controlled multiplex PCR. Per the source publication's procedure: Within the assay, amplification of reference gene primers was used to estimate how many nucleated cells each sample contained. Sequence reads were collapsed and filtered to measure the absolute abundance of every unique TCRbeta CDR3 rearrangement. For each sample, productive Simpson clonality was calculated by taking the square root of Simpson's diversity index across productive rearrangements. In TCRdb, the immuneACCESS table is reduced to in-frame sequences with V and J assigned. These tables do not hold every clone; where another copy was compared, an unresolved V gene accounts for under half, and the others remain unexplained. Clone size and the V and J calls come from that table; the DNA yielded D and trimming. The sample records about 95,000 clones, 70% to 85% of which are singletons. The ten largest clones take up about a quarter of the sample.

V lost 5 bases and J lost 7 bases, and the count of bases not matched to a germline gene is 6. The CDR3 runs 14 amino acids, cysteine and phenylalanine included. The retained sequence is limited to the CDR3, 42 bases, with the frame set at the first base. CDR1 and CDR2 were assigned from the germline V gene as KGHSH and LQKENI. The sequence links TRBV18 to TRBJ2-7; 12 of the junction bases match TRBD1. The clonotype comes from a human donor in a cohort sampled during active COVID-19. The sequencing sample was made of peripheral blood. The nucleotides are TGTGCCAGCTCAGAGGGACAGGGGGCTGGGGAGCAGTACTTC. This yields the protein CASSEGQGAGEQYF.